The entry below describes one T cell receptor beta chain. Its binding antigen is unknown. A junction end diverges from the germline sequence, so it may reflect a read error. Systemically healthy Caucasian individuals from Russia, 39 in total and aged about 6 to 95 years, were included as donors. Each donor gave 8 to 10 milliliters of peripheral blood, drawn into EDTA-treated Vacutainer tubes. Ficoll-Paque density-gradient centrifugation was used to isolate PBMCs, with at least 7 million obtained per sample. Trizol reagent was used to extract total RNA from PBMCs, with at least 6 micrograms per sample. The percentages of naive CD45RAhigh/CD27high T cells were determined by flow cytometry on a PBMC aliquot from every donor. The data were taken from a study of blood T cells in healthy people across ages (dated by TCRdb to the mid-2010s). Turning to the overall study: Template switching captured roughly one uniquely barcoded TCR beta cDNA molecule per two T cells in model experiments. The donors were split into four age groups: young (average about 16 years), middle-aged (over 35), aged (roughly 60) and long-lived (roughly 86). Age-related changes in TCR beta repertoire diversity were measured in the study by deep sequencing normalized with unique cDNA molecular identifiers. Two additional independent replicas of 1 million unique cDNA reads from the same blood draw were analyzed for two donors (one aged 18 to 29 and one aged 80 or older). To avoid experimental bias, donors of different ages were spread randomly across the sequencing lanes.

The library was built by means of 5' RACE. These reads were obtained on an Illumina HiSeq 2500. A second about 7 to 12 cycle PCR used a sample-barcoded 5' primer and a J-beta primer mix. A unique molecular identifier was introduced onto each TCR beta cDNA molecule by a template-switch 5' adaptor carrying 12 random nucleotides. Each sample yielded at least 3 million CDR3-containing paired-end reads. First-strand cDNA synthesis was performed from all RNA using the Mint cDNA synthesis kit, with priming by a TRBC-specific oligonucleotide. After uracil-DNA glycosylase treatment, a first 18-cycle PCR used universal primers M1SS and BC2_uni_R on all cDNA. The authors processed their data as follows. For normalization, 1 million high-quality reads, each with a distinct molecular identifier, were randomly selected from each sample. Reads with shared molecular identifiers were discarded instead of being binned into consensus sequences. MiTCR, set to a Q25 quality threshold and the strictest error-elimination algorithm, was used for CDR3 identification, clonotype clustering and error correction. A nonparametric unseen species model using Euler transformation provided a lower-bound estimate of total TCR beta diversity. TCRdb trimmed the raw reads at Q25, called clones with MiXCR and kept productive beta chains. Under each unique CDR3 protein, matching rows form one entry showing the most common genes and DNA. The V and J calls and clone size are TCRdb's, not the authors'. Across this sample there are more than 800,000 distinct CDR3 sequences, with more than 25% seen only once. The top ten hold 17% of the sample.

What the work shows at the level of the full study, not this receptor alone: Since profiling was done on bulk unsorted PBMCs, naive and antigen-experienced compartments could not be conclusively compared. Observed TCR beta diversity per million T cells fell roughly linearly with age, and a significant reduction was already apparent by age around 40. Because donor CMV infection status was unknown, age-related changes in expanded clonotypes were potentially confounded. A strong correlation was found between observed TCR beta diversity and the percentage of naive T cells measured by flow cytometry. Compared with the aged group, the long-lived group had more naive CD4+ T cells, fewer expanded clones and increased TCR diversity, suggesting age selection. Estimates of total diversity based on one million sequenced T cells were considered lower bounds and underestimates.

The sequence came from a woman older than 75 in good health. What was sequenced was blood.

For the CDR3, the sequence is CASGPRRQGSTDTEYF. The DNA sequence follows: TGTGCCAGCGGACCTCGACGACAGGGGAGCACAGATACGGAGTATTTT. The chain uses TRBV12-3 or TRBV12-4 and TRBJ2-3, and 8 bases in between align with TRBD1. Counted from cysteine to phenylalanine, this CDR3 has 16 amino acids. CDR3 DNA only is kept here, 48 bases in frame from base 1.